This T cell receptor beta chain stems from a study of T cell responses to AZD1222 COVID-19 vaccine. Method: immunoSEQ multiplex PCR; TCRdb's copy keeps in-frame clones and lacks some. This sample yields 50,000 to 65,000 clones, of which around 92% are seen a single time; approximately 14% belongs to the top ten. The CDR3 length is 15 residues. V lost 1 base and J lost 4; bases outside the gene matches: 3. From germline, CDR1 is KGHSH and CDR2 LQKENI. The study pooled second doses at about 4 or about 12 weeks. Points from the study as a whole: The study identified only five or six AZD1222 recipients as seropositive at baseline.

A note on this clone: Antigen unknown.

The sequences come from peripheral blood, collected 28 days after the second AZD1222 dose. This receptor was obtained from an adult who received the AZD1222 COVID-19 vaccine. This rearrangement joins TRBV18 to TRBJ1-5, with 8 nucleotides matching TRBD1. The CDR3 sequence is CASSPRQGLNQPQHF. In DNA, the CDR3 is TGTGCCAGCTCACCACGACAGGGGCTAAATCAGCCCCAGCATTTT.